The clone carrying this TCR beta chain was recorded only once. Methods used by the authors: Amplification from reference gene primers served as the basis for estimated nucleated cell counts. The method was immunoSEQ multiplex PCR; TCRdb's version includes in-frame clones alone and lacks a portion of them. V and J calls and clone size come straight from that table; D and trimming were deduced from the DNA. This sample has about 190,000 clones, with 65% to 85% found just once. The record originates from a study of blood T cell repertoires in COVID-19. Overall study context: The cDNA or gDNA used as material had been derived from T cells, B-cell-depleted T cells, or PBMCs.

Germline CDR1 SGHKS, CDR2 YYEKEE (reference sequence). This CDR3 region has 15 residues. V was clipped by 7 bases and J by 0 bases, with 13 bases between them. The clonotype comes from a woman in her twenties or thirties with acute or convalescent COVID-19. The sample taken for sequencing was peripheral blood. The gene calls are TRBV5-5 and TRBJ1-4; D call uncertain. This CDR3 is CASLLSSATNEKLFF. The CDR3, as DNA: TGTGCCAGCCTTCTGTCTTCTGCAACTAATGAAAAACTGTTTTTT.